What follows describes a single T cell receptor (beta chain). The antigen is unknown. This sample stems from a study of T cell responses to AZD1222 COVID-19 vaccine. Whole-study findings and limits: When two AZD1222 doses had been given, Spike-specific TCR breadth and depth rose. Reports say nearly half of spike-specific TCRs go after unmutated variant regions. There were vaccine-associated CD4 TCRs across spike, dominant at 160-218 and 743-854.

Trimming cost V 2 bases and J 3 bases, with 14 bases left between them. Germline CDR1 reads SGHRS; CDR2 reads YFSETQ. The CDR3 covers 15 residues. Method: immunoSEQ multiplex PCR; TCRdb's copy keeps in-frame clones and lacks some. The profile shows roughly 110,000 clones, under 90% of them singletons. This TCR was recovered from an adult in good health. Sequencing was performed on peripheral blood, taken on day 0 of AZD1222 vaccination. The chain uses TRBV5-1 and TRBJ2-5; TRBD1 might be the D (5 bases). CDR3 in amino acids: CASSLGSGREETQYF. CDR3 sequence (DNA): TGCGCCAGCAGCTTAGGGTCAGGGCGTGAAGAGACCCAGTACTTC.